The source of this T cell receptor beta chain is a study of blood T cell repertoires in COVID-19. Study-wide background: Specimens from acute and convalescent COVID-19 originated in the United States, Italy and Spain. Nucleic acid was either cDNA or gDNA, and it came from T cells, B-cell-depleted T cells, or PBMCs.

The CDR3 extends over 16 amino acids. V gave up 2 bases and J gave up 7 bases, with 17 bases separating them. CDR1 and CDR2 from the germline V gene are SGHTA and FQGNSA. Source study methods: Reference gene primer amplification gave estimated nucleated cell counts. Measured with immunoSEQ multiplex PCR; TCRdb has only the in-frame clones, and not every one. That table supplies the V and J calls and clone size; D and trimming were determined from the DNA. The data contain 260,000 or so clones, more than 70% of them seen just once; the ten biggest clones take up roughly 1.2%. Participants' reported clinical history set cohort assignment.

The sequence was obtained from a woman aged 40 to 50 with acute COVID-19. V gene TRBV7-2 combines with J gene TRBJ1-4; D might be TRBD1 (5 bases). The sequencing input was PBMCs or T cells enriched from blood (not recorded which). CDR3: CASSLNGRGLPEKLFF. The CDR3 nucleotides read TGTGCCAGCAGCTTAAACGGTCGGGGACTGCCTGAAAAACTGTTTTTT. Full variable domain (remainder filled in from reference TRBV7-2 and TRBJ1-4): GAGVSQSPSNKVTEKGKDVELRCDPISGHTALYWYRQSLGQGLEFLIYFQGNSAPDKSGLPSDRFSAERTGGSVSTLTIQRTQQEDSAVYLCASSLNGRGLPEKLFFGSGTQLSVL.